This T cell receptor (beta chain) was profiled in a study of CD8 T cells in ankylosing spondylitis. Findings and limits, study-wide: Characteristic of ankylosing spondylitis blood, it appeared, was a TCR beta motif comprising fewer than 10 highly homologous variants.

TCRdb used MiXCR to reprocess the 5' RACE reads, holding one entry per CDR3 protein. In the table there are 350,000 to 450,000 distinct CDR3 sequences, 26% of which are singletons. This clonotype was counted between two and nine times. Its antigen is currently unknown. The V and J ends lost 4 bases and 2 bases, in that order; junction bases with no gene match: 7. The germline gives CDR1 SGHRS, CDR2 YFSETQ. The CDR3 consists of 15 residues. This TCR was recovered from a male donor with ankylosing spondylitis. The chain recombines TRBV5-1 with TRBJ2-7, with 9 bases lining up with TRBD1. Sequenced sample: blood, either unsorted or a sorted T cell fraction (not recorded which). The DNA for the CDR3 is TGCGCCAGCAGCCCGATGGGACAGGGCCCCTACGAGCAGTACTTC. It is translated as CASSPMGQGPYEQYF.